Listed below are T cell receptor beta chains from one sample, sequenced in a study of CD8 T cells in ankylosing spondylitis. From the 5' RACE reads, TCRdb called clonotypes with MiXCR, one entry per CDR3 protein. The data contain about 130,000 distinct CDR3 sequences, 7% of them singletons. Sequenced input: blood, either unsorted or a sorted T cell fraction (not recorded which). These receptor sequences come from a male donor with ankylosing spondylitis or in good health (not recorded which). Both conserved end residues are trimmed from each CDR3.

v_call cdr3_aa
TRBV4-2 ASSHQGPQETQY
TRBV6-6 ASSRAGGNEQF
TRBV7-8 ASSESAPLSYHEQF
TRBV5-4 ASSLEGHQGLAGGPIYEQY
TRBV7-2 ASSLRGQKNTEAF
TRBV5-1 ASSLDGSSGNEQY
TRBV5-1 ASSLDVSGRDITYEQY
TRBV20-1 SARLAGNEQF
TRBV7-6 ASSLATSPSSYNEQF
TRBV5-5 ASSTPGNTGELF
TRBV5-5 ASSSKRENYNEQF
TRBV10-3 ATLDRGKDNEQF
TRBV29-1 SVEKVRGYGYT
TRBV5-1 ASSLAAGGLLSYEQY
TRBV7-8 ASSPGGPSYHVLT
TRBV5-5 ASSLELAGALGAQY
TRBV11-2 ASSLGLQPSGSISSYNEQF
TRBV5-1 ASSDASPGANVLT
TRBV12-3/TRBV12-4 ASTRGDYDTEAF
TRBV7-9 ASSHVDVGTEAF
TRBV12-3/TRBV12-4 ASSSSWGSSSYNEQF
TRBV20-1 SAPGQPNTEAF
TRBV7-9 ASSLGRGQGGQPQH
TRBV2 ASSRLAGARSSYNEQF
TRBV30 AWSWARSGANVLT
TRBV3-1 ASSQDKREDYGYT
TRBV7-9 ASSLAAGAEETQY
TRBV2 ASSEALAGGTPVADTQY
TRBV7-9 ASSLNTPGSPIAF
TRBV7-8 ASSLINGVGEQY
TRBV20-1 SAIPPGTGAYEQY
TRBV5-1 ASSLDPGQNYGYT
TRBV30 AWRTSGSSYEQY
TRBV7-3 ASSSRLAGGTDTQY
TRBV20-1 SALRAQETQY
TRBV4-1 ASSQDPGLVNNEQF
TRBV6-2/TRBV6-3 ASSPAGTASSYEQY
TRBV5-1 ASSPLPTWVNYNEQF
TRBV12-3/TRBV12-4 ASSPPDRGHYEQY
TRBV5-5 ASSGLGRSGANVLT